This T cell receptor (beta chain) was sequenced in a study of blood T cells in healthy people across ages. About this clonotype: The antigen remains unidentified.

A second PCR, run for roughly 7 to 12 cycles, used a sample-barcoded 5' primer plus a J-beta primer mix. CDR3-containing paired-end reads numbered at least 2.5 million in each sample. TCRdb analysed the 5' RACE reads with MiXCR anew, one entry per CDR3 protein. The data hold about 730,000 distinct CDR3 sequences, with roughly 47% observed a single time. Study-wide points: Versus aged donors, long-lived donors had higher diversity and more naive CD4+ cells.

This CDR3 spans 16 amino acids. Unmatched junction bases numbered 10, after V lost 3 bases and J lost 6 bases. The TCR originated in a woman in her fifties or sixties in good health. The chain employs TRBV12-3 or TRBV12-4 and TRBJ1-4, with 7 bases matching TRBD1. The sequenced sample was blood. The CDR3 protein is CASSFNRGGLHEKLFF. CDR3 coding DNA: TGTGCCAGCAGTTTTAACAGGGGCGGGTTACATGAAAAACTGTTTTTT.